This T cell receptor (beta chain) was retrieved from a study of beta chain features in type 1 diabetes. This clone was counted ten times or more. What it recognizes is unknown. Study observations and caveats: In all four CD4+ subsets, TCRB CDR3 length was significantly, moderately reduced in type 1 diabetes.

Expressed TCRB transcripts were sequenced after all isolated RNA was converted to cDNA. Sequencing was performed with immunoSEQ multiplex PCR; in TCRdb, only in-frame clones are kept and a portion is missing. The sample yields about 150,000 clones, about 9.4% seen once. The CDR3 has 16 residues. The V and J ends lost 2 bases and 2 bases respectively, with 14 bases between them. The germline V gene encodes CDR1 ENHRY and CDR2 SYGVKD. The TCR sequence derives from a man aged 25 to 45 with type 1 diabetes. The sample taken for sequencing was central memory CD4+ T cells from blood. This chain uses TRBV10-3 with TRBJ2-3, with a tentative D call TRBD1 (5 bases). CDR3 sequence: CAISEIGYRTTDTQYF. In DNA, the CDR3 is TGTGCCATCAGTGAGATTGGGTACAGGACCACAGATACGCAGTATTTT.